The 17 T cell receptor beta chains below come from one sample, sequenced in a study of Graves' ophthalmopathy and Graves' hyperthyroidism. Amplification targeted the TCR beta CDR3 regions, with RNA transcripts as the source material. The library came from an HTBI-primed first-round RT-PCR and a second-round multiplex PCR. TCRdb passed the multiplex PCR reads through MiXCR, listing each CDR3 protein once. Of about 480,000 distinct CDR3 sequences in the sample, around 14% were seen once. Sequenced input: blood. These receptors all stem from a woman between 25 and 40 years old with Graves' ophthalmopathy.

This chain joins TRBV5-4 and TRBJ1-1; D gene unclear. V was clipped by 4 bases and J by 3 bases, with 16 bases between them. This CDR3 contains 15 residues. Germline values: CDR1 SGHNT, CDR2 YYREEE (reference sequence). The CDR3 spells CASSLVGLRDTEAFF. The CDR3 nucleotides read TGTGCCAGCAGCCTAGTGGGCCTTAGGGACACTGAAGCTTTCTTT.

Ten or more counts support this clonotype. The genes are TRBV24-1 and TRBJ1-1; perhaps TRBD1 as D (6 bases). CDR3 length equals 13 residues. The germline gives CDR1 KGHDR, CDR2 SFDVKD. Trimming took 9 bases from V and 8 from J, leaving 18 bases between them. This CDR3 is CATAGGPFSEAFF. Here the CDR3 DNA reads TGTGCCACCGCGGGGGGGCCATTCAGCGAAGCTTTCTTT.

About this clonotype itself: A much larger clone sits a single nucleotide away, making a read error possible. The rearrangement joins TRBV27 to TRBJ2-5; D gene ambiguous. The CDR3 contains 12 residues. Germline values: CDR1 MNHEY, CDR2 SMNVEV (reference sequence). The V end lost 8 bases, the J end lost 7 bases, and 14 bases lay between the germline ends. CDR3 nucleotide sequence: TGTGCCAGCTTAGATCAGGCCGGGACCCAGTACTTC. This translates into CASLDQAGTQYF.

This clonotype was recorded at least ten times. This chain uses TRBV6-1 with TRBJ2-5; tentative D call: TRBD1 (6 bases). Deletions cut 6 bases from V and 2 bases from J, with 13 bases between. Looked up from germline, CDR1 is MNHNS and CDR2 is SASEGT. The CDR3 sequence is 14 residues long. CDR3 loop: CASRINRDQETQYF. CDR3 in DNA: TGTGCCAGCAGAATCAACAGGGATCAAGAGACCCAGTACTTC.

The table lists this clonotype with many counts. J is TRBJ2-7 and V is TRBV5-1, with D perhaps being TRBD1 or TRBD2 (5 bases each). Germline lookup yields CDR1 SGHRS and CDR2 YFSETQ. This CDR3 is built from 14 residues. V was clipped by 0 bases and J by 6 bases, with 13 bases between them. The CDR3 nucleotides read TGCGCCAGCAGCTTGGTAGGGACCTCCGGCGAGCAGTACTTC. Translated: CASSLVGTSGEQYF.

This clonotype was seen ten or more times. V and J are TRBV7-2 and TRBJ2-2; no firm D call. V was pared by 4 bases and J by 5 bases, with 14 bases between. The length of the CDR3 is 15 residues. Germline CDR1 reads SGHTA; CDR2 reads FQGNSA. The CDR3 protein is CASSSGPLETGELFF. Here the CDR3 DNA reads TGTGCCAGCAGCTCAGGACCTCTCGAGACCGGGGAGCTGTTTTTT.

This clonotype appeared many times. V usage is TRBV28 and J usage is TRBJ1-1; D is undetermined. Germline V CDR1 and CDR2: MDHEN, SYDVKM. The CDR3 spans 15 residues. Trimming took 6 bases from V and 1 from J, leaving 15 bases between them. This CDR3 is CASSLPHIGNTEAFF. The CDR3 coding sequence is TGTGCCAGCAGCCTCCCCCATATCGGGAACACTGAAGCTTTCTTT.

There are many counts of this clonotype. This chain uses TRBV12-3 or TRBV12-4 with TRBJ2-5; TRBD1 matches at 12 bases. The CDR3 is 15 residues long. The J segment lost 4 bases and the V segment lost 8 bases, leaving 8 bases of the junction unmatched. The CDR3 sequence is CASGPRDRGRETQYF. CDR3 DNA: TGTGCCAGCGGACCCCGGGACAGGGGGCGAGAGACCCAGTACTTC.

This clonotype was observed many times. The chain employs TRBV18 and TRBJ2-7, with 8 nucleotides matching TRBD2. Germline V gene data show CDR1 as KGHSH and CDR2 as LQKENI. The V gene end was trimmed by 3 bases and the J gene end by 4 bases; junction bases not matched to a gene: 5. This CDR3 spans 14 amino acids. DNA of the CDR3: TGTGCCAGCTCACCCGCGGGGGGAGATTACGAGCAGTACTTC. It is translated as CASSPAGGDYEQYF. Using reference TRBV18 and TRBJ2-7 for the parts outside the CDR3, the full variable domain is NAGVMQNPRHLVRRRGQEARLRCSPMKGHSHVYWYRQLPEEGLKFMVYLQKENIIDESGMPKERFSAEFPKEGPSILRIQQVVRGDSAAYFCASSPAGGDYEQYFGPGTRLTVT.

The rearrangement joins TRBV10-1 to TRBJ2-7; no clear D. The CDR3 spans 14 residues. Germline CDR1 and CDR2: WNHNN and SYGVQD (reference sequence). Between the trimmed V and J ends, which lost 3 bases and 6 bases, there was a span of 15 bases. In nucleotides, the CDR3 is TGCGCCAGCAGTGAAAATATCGCTACGGGCGAGCAGTACTTC. It is translated as CASSENIATGEQYF.

This clonotype was seen ten or more times. This sequence joins TRBV28 and TRBJ2-7, with D uncertain. Germline loops: CDR1 MDHEN, CDR2 SYDVKM. With 5 bases removed from V and 2 bases from J, the gap between germline ends came to 22 bases. The CDR3 length is 17 residues. CDR3 DNA: TGTGCCAGCAGTCCACTCCCATTTAAAGGGTTCGCCTACGAGCAGTACTTC. Translation: CASSPLPFKGFAYEQYF.

The table lists this clonotype with many counts. V is TRBV12-3 or TRBV12-4 and J is TRBJ2-2; 8 bases align to TRBD2. This CDR3 spans 14 amino acids. Trimming at V came to 6 bases and at J to 2 bases, leaving 2 bases not matched to a gene. This chain's CDR3 is CASRLAANTGELFF. CDR3 nucleotides: TGTGCCAGCAGACTAGCGGCTAACACCGGGGAGCTGTTTTTT.

This clonotype was detected many times. The chain couples TRBV11-2 to TRBJ2-2; 7 bases line up with TRBD1. Germline CDR1 is SGHAT and CDR2 is FQNNGV. The CDR3 is made up of 15 amino acids. V lost 5 bases, J lost 1 base, and 4 bases stayed unmatched. The CDR3 loop is CASSPWDRNTGELFF. The CDR3 coding sequence is TGTGCCAGCAGCCCATGGGACAGGAACACCGGGGAGCTGTTTTTT.

The genes are TRBV20-1 and TRBJ2-3; 10 nucleotides line up with TRBD1. The CDR3 totals 15 residues. V was pared by 6 bases and J by 0 bases, with 6 bases of the junction left unmatched. Germline V gene lookup returns CDR1 DFQATT and CDR2 SNEGSKA (reference sequence). DNA of the CDR3: TGCAGTGCAACCCGGGACAGGGGTAGCACAGATACGCAGTATTTT. Encoded protein: CSATRDRGSTDTQYF.

This clonotype was picked up many times. The chain carries TRBV29-1 and TRBJ2-7; TRBD1 is a possible D gene (6 bases). From germline, CDR1 is SQVTM and CDR2 ANQGSEA. CDR3 size: 13 residues. Deletions cut 0 bases from V and 6 bases from J, with 12 bases between. The CDR3 coding sequence is TGCAGCGTTGAAGATGGGGACACACCCGAGCAGTACTTC. This sequence encodes CSVEDGDTPEQYF.

This clonotype was counted ten times or more. The V call is TRBV12-3 or TRBV12-4, the J call TRBJ2-2, with D uncertain. The CDR3 covers 11 residues. Trimming left V 5 bases short and J 4 bases short, with 2 bases between. CDR3 bases: TGTGCCAGCAGTATCACCGGGGAGCTGTTTTTT. Encoded protein: CASSITGELFF.

The table lists this clonotype with a count of one. J is TRBJ2-7 and V is TRBV4-1; D might be TRBD1 (6 bases). The CDR3 is made up of 14 amino acids. Per germline, CDR1 MGHRA and CDR2 YSYEKL. The V and J ends lost 1 base and 1 base respectively, with 8 bases between them. The CDR3 sequence is CASSQVGASYEQYF. The CDR3 nucleotides are TGCGCCAGCAGCCAAGTGGGGGCATCCTACGAGCAGTACTTC.